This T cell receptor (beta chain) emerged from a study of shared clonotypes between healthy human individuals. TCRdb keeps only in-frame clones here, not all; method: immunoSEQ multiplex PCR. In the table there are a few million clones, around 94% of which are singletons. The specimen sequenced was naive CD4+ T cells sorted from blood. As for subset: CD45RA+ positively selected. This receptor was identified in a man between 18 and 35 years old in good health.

The CDR3 bases are TGTGCCACCAGCAGGGGGGGAGCGGGAGGGAGCAATCAGCCCCAGCATTTT. Its translation: CATSRGGAGGSNQPQHF. The chain carries TRBV15 and TRBJ1-5, with TRBD1 as a possible D gene (5 bases). CDR1 and CDR2 (germline): LNHNV, YYDKDF (reference sequence). V was clipped by 3 bases and J by 1 base, with 16 bases between them. The CDR3 spans 17 residues.